These T cell receptor beta chains were read from a single sample in a study of response to subunit inactivated influenza vaccine. TCRdb processed the RT-PCR reads anew with MiXCR; each CDR3 protein has one entry. The sample lists about 500,000 distinct CDR3 sequences, about 15% seen once, with around 3% in the top ten. The specimen comprised CD4+ T cells sorted from PBMCs, sampled about 24 months after vaccination. The receptors stem from a man between 50 and 75 years old who received an inactivated influenza vaccine. CDR3s include the opening cysteine and the closing phenylalanine or tryptophan. D genes are given only for firm matches. Rows give clone size only sometimes, using once, few, many, or a class for an expanded clone.

>few|TRBV4-3|-|TRBJ2-2
CASSQGLAFPGELFF
TGCGCCAGCAGCCAAGGACTGGCGTTTCCCGGGGAGCTGTTTTTT
>few|TRBV3-1|-|TRBJ2-7
CASSQGGRAEQYF
TGTGCCAGCAGCCAGGGGGGGCGAGCCGAGCAGTACTTC
>-|TRBV4-1|-|TRBJ1-4
CASSQAAVPNEKRFF
TGCGCCAGCAGCCAAGCGGCGGTCCCTAATGAAAAACGGTTTTTT
>-|TRBV20-1|-|TRBJ2-1
CSPAYMDEQFF
TGCAGTCCAGCTTATATGGATGAGCAGTTCTTC
>few|TRBV7-3|-|TRBJ2-2
CASSLNPGDGPRELFF
TGTGCCAGCAGCTTAAACCCGGGAGATGGCCCCAGGGAGCTGTTTTTT
>few|TRBV29-1|TRBD1|TRBJ2-3
CSVRLTGGFSYF
TGCAGCGTTCGTCTTACAGGGGGCTTTTCGTATTTT
>-|TRBV20-1|-|TRBJ2-3
CSASTLSLSTDTQYF
TGCAGTGCTAGTACACTCTCGCTTAGCACAGATACGCAGTATTTT
>few|TRBV4-1|TRBD2|TRBJ2-1
CASSVIAGGSNEQFF
TGCGCCAGCAGCGTTATAGCGGGGGGGTCGAATGAGCAGTTCTTC
>few|TRBV29-1|-|TRBJ2-1
CSVGINLAGEQFF
TGCAGCGTTGGGATAAATCTGGCTGGGGAGCAGTTCTTC
>-|TRBV20-1|TRBD1|TRBJ2-5
CSARGSGQGDQETQYF
TGCAGTGCTAGAGGTTCGGGACAGGGTGATCAAGAGACCCAGTACTTC
>-|TRBV3-1|TRBD2|TRBJ2-1
CASSHQISGGRREQFF
TGTGCCAGCAGCCATCAGATTTCGGGGGGGCGTCGCGAGCAGTTCTTC
>-|TRBV12-3/TRBV12-4|-|TRBJ2-1
CATTATSSKQFF
TGTGCCACAACGGCAACCTCCTCTAAGCAGTTCTTC
>few|TRBV24-1|TRBD2|TRBJ2-1
CATSDPGLDEQFF
TGTGCCACCAGTGATCCAGGACTAGATGAGCAGTTCTTC
>few|TRBV20-1|TRBD2|TRBJ2-3
CSARELADPTDTQYF
TGCAGTGCTAGAGAACTAGCGGACCCCACAGATACGCAGTATTTT
>few|TRBV12-3/TRBV12-4|-|TRBJ1-1
CASNPSAGLGNTEAFF
TGTGCCAGCAACCCTTCGGCAGGGCTGGGGAACACTGAAGCTTTCTTT
>few|TRBV3-1|-|TRBJ1-2
CASSQSGLKDGGYTF
TGTGCCAGCAGCCAGTCCGGGTTAAAAGATGGGGGCTACACCTTC
>few|TRBV6-2/TRBV6-3|TRBD2|TRBJ2-3
CASSLLAALADTQYF
TGTGCCAGCAGCTTACTAGCGGCCCTCGCAGATACGCAGTATTTT
>-|TRBV9|-|TRBJ2-1
CASSQGPHSYNEQFF
TGTGCCAGCAGTCAGGGGCCGCATAGCTACAATGAGCAGTTCTTC
>many|TRBV7-2|-|TRBJ2-7
CASSLGATRDEQYF
TGTGCCAGCAGCTTAGGGGCTACCCGAGACGAGCAGTACTTC
>few|TRBV28|TRBD1|TRBJ1-5
CASSYRQGVSNQPQHF
TGTGCCAGCAGTTACCGACAGGGGGTTAGCAATCAGCCCCAGCATTTT
>-|TRBV6-1|-|TRBJ2-7
CASSPNPGSYEQYF
TGTGCCAGCAGTCCAAATCCCGGAAGCTACGAGCAGTACTTC
>-|TRBV7-8|TRBD1|TRBJ1-6
CASSYRQGVASPLHF
TGTGCCAGCAGCTACAGACAGGGGGTAGCGTCACCCCTCCACTTT
>many|TRBV9|-|TRBJ1-2
CASSVGVGRNGYTF
TGTGCCAGCAGCGTAGGGGTAGGGCGGAATGGCTACACCTTC
>many|TRBV12-3/TRBV12-4|-|TRBJ1-6
CASSRSSGTVNSPLHF
TGTGCCAGCAGTAGAAGCTCCGGGACGGTTAATTCACCCCTCCACTTT
>-|TRBV5-1|TRBD1|TRBJ1-1
CASSLAQGALGSTEAFF
TGCGCCAGCAGCTTGGCCCAGGGGGCCCTCGGTAGCACTGAAGCTTTCTTT
>few|TRBV19|-|TRBJ2-3
CASSTTGTYTDTQYF
TGTGCCAGTAGCACAACCGGGACCTACACAGATACGCAGTATTTT
>-|TRBV24-1|-|TRBJ2-3
CATSETVRGLYTQYF
TGTGCCACCTCCGAGACAGTCCGCGGATTGTATACGCAGTATTTT
>-|TRBV12-3/TRBV12-4|TRBD1|TRBJ1-5
CASSLASTGTANQPQHF
TGTGCCAGCAGTTTAGCGTCGACCGGGACAGCAAATCAGCCCCAGCATTTT
>many|TRBV5-4|TRBD2|TRBJ2-1
CASRPLAGEGNEQFF
TGTGCCAGCAGACCTCTAGCGGGAGAAGGCAATGAGCAGTTCTTC
>few|TRBV6-1|-|TRBJ1-2
CASSGSFYGYTF
TGTGCCAGCAGTGGTAGTTTCTATGGCTACACCTTC
>few|TRBV7-2|-|TRBJ1-1
CASSLAPRTEAFF
TGTGCCAGCAGCTTAGCCCCCAGGACTGAAGCTTTCTTT
>-|TRBV10-3|-|TRBJ2-3
CAISEPLGPTDTQYF
TGTGCCATCAGTGAGCCTTTGGGACCCACAGATACGCAGTATTTT
>few|TRBV29-1|-|TRBJ2-1
CSVAPSARPSYNEQFF
TGCAGCGTTGCCCCCTCCGCGCGCCCCTCCTACAATGAGCAGTTCTTC
>-|TRBV3-1|-|TRBJ2-3
CASSRQAPTDTQYF
TGTGCCAGCAGCCGGCAGGCACCCACAGATACGCAGTATTTT
>few|TRBV3-1|-|TRBJ2-2
CASSRSRERAGELFF
TGTGCCAGCAGCCGAAGCAGGGAAAGGGCCGGGGAGCTGTTTTTT
>many|TRBV12-3/TRBV12-4|-|TRBJ2-3
CASSESSSTDTQYF
TGTGCCAGCAGTGAGTCCTCTAGCACAGATACGCAGTATTTT
>few|TRBV7-2|TRBD2|TRBJ2-1
CASSLVSTSGRYNEQFF
TGTGCCAGCAGCTTAGTTTCCACTAGCGGTCGTTACAATGAGCAGTTCTTC
>-|TRBV5-5|-|TRBJ2-6
CASSEQLSGANVLTF
TGTGCCAGCAGCGAACAGCTCTCTGGGGCCAACGTCCTGACTTTC
>many|TRBV10-3|TRBD1|TRBJ2-7
CAISSADRGFFHEQYF
TGTGCCATCAGTTCAGCAGACAGGGGCTTTTTCCACGAGCAGTACTTC
>few|TRBV12-3/TRBV12-4|-|TRBJ2-3
CASSLRSAGDTQYF
TGTGCCAGCAGTTTACGATCAGCGGGAGATACGCAGTATTTT
>-|TRBV4-2|-|TRBJ2-1
CASSQNTNFPAMGFNEQFF
TGTGCCAGCAGCCAAAACACCAATTTTCCAGCTATGGGGTTTAATGAGCAGTTCTTC
>few|TRBV7-9|-|TRBJ2-7
CASSLLSSSAYEQYF
TGTGCCAGCAGCTTATTGTCATCATCTGCCTACGAGCAGTACTTC
>many|TRBV5-1|TRBD1|TRBJ2-7
CASNLGQGDYEQYF
TGCGCCAGCAACCTCGGACAGGGTGACTACGAGCAGTACTTC
>-|TRBV7-6|-|TRBJ2-2
CASSFRTGQAGELFF
TGTGCCAGCAGCTTTAGAACAGGGCAGGCCGGGGAGCTGTTTTTT
>few|TRBV5-4|TRBD1|TRBJ1-2
CASSPGQGEGYGYTF
TGTGCCAGCAGCCCGGGACAGGGTGAGGGGTATGGCTACACCTTC
>-|TRBV6-1|TRBD2|TRBJ2-2
CASSLSGGFAGELFF
TGTGCCAGCAGTCTTAGCGGGGGGTTTGCCGGGGAGCTGTTTTTT
>few|TRBV11-2|TRBD2|TRBJ2-7
CASSSRHDIGEAGVDEQYF
TGTGCCAGCAGCTCCCGCCATGATATAGGGGAGGCGGGAGTAGACGAGCAGTACTTC
>-|TRBV12-3/TRBV12-4|-|TRBJ2-5
CASSLIARRTQETQYF
TGTGCCAGCAGTTTAATAGCCAGGAGAACGCAAGAGACCCAGTACTTC
>few|TRBV28|TRBD2|TRBJ2-4
CASSSPTSVAKNIQYF
TGTGCCAGCAGTTCCCCCACTAGCGTAGCCAAAAACATTCAGTACTTC
>few|TRBV4-1|-|TRBJ1-2
CASSQEGAPVHGYTF
TGCGCCAGCAGCCAAGAGGGGGCCCCAGTCCATGGCTACACCTTC
>few|TRBV24-1|-|TRBJ1-5
CAIVKGGTTNNQPQHF
TGTGCCATTGTAAAGGGGGGGACAACTAACAATCAGCCCCAGCATTTT
>few|TRBV20-1|TRBD1|TRBJ2-3
CSARDQGQGAGTQYF
TGCAGTGCTAGAGATCAAGGGCAGGGGGCGGGTACGCAGTATTTT
>-|TRBV11-2|-|TRBJ2-1
CASSLGWRATYNEQFF
TGTGCCAGCAGCTTAGGTTGGCGGGCCACCTACAATGAGCAGTTCTTC